Listed below are T cell receptor beta chains from one sample, sequenced in a study of blood T cell repertoires in COVID-19. Generated by immunoSEQ multiplex PCR, the TCRdb table keeps only in-frame clones and is missing some. The sample has tens of thousands of clones, approximately 90% seen once. Sequenced sample: peripheral blood. The receptors derive from a human donor in a cohort sampled during active COVID-19. CDR3s include the opening cysteine and the closing phenylalanine or tryptophan. Fields, in order: D gene, V gene, J gene, clone size, CDR3 DNA, CDR3 protein. A D gene is named only where the DNA matches it firmly. Not all rows give a size; the values are once, few, many and, for expanded clones, a class.

>TRBD2|TRBV3-1/TRBV3-2|TRBJ2-3|few
TGTGCCAGCAGCCAGGCCCGGGGGGGGAGCAAGGCAGATACGCAGTATTTT
CASSQARGGSKADTQYF
>TRBD1|TRBV11-3|TRBJ1-2|.
TGTGCCAGCAGCTCCACACCAATAGACAGGGGGGATGGCTACACCTTC
CASSSTPIDRGDGYTF
>TRBD2|TRBV7-9|TRBJ2-1|.
TGTGCCAGCGCTAGCGGGAGCCTCTACAATGAGCAGTTCTTC
CASASGSLYNEQFF
>.|TRBV18|TRBJ2-5|.
TGTGCCAGCTCACCACGGCAACAAGAGACCCAGTACTTC
CASSPRQQETQYF
>.|TRBV4-3|TRBJ1-4|once
TGCGCCAGCAGCCAGCGCCCGACGGGGACTAATGAAAAACTGTTTTTT
CASSQRPTGTNEKLFF
>.|TRBV7-6|TRBJ1-3|.
TGTGCCAGCAGCTTAGTAGTCTCTGGAAACACCATATATTTT
CASSLVVSGNTIYF
>TRBD1|TRBV19|TRBJ2-5|.
TGTGCCAGTAGTATTGGGGACAGCGAAGAGACCCAGTACTTC
CASSIGDSEETQYF
>TRBD1|TRBV15|TRBJ2-7|.
TGTGCCACCAGCGGGTCCACAGGGACAGTAACCTACGAGCAGTACTTC
CATSGSTGTVTYEQYF
>.|TRBV2|TRBJ1-5|.
TGTGCCAGCAGTGGGGGACAATCTAGCAATCAGCCCCAGCATTTT
CASSGGQSSNQPQHF
>TRBD2|TRBV28|TRBJ2-1|.
TGTGCCAGCAGCAAAGGACTAGCGGGAGGGGTTGAGCAGTTCTTC
CASSKGLAGGVEQFF
>.|TRBV5-1|TRBJ2-1|.
TGCGCCAGCAGCTTAGGAGCAGGGGATGTCAATGAGCAGTTCTTC
CASSLGAGDVNEQFF
>.|TRBV9|TRBJ1-1|.
TGTGCCAGCAGCGCCGGACAGCTATACACTGAAGCTTTCTTT
CASSAGQLYTEAFF
>.|TRBV15|TRBJ2-6|.
TGTGCCACCAACCCGGGCAGGGGGGTAACTGGGGCCAACGTCCTGACTTTC
CATNPGRGVTGANVLTF
>.|TRBV6-2/TRBV6-3|TRBJ2-5|.
TGTGCCAGCAGCCTCGGGATTCACCAAGAGACCCAGTACTTC
CASSLGIHQETQYF
>.|TRBV6-2/TRBV6-3|TRBJ2-5|.
TGTGCCAGCAGTTACTCGACATCCTCAGCCCAGTACTTC
CASSYSTSSAQYF
>.|TRBV5-1|TRBJ2-5|.
TGCGCCAGCAGCCCCGGCGGGGGAGGGGGCCAAGAGACCCAGTACTTC
CASSPGGGGGQETQYF
>TRBD1|TRBV30|TRBJ2-5|.
TGTGCCTGGAGTGTTCCGGGACAGGGGAGTTGGACCCAGTACTTC
CAWSVPGQGSWTQYF
>.|TRBV11-2|TRBJ1-4|.
TGTGCCAGCAGCTTAGGTCAGGGAGGGGGAATCGGTGAAAAACTGTTTTTT
CASSLGQGGGIGEKLFF
>TRBD1|TRBV19|TRBJ2-6|few
TGTGCCAGTAGTGGGAGACAGGGGGGAAGGTATGGGGCCAACGTCCTGACTTTC
CASSGRQGGRYGANVLTF
>.|TRBV5-6|TRBJ2-5|once
TGTGCCAGCAGCCGGGTCGGGGGGCATGAGGAGACCCAGTACTTC
CASSRVGGHEETQYF
>.|TRBV12-5|TRBJ2-1|.
TGTGCTAGTGGTGCGGATCCTAGCACCCCCTACAATGAGCAGTTCTTC
CASGADPSTPYNEQFF
>.|TRBV14|TRBJ1-2|.
TGTGCCAGCAGCCAGTCAGAAGTGTCCGGCTACACCTTC
CASSQSEVSGYTF
>.|TRBV10-2|TRBJ2-7|.
TGCGCCAGCAGTGATATCTGGGGCTCGGGCTACGAGCAGTACTTC
CASSDIWGSGYEQYF
>TRBD1|TRBV28|TRBJ2-4|.
TGTGCCAGCAGATTAAACGACAGGGTGATAGCCAAAAACATTCAGTACTTC
CASRLNDRVIAKNIQYF
>.|TRBV5-4|TRBJ2-5|.
TGTGCCAGCAGCCCGGATACTCGGCGGGAGACCCAGTACTTC
CASSPDTRRETQYF
>TRBD2|TRBV27|TRBJ2-1|.
TGTGCCAGCAGAGTCCCGGGAGGATCCTACAATGAGCAGTTCTTC
CASRVPGGSYNEQFF
>.|TRBV19|TRBJ1-4|.
TGTGCCAGTAGTACTCAGGGGAGGGCAACTAATGAAAAACTGTTTTTT
CASSTQGRATNEKLFF
>TRBD1|TRBV7-3|TRBJ1-1|few
TGTGCCAGCAGACAGGGGAGGAACACTGAAGCTTTCTTT
CASRQGRNTEAFF
>.|TRBV18|TRBJ2-7|.
TGTGCCAGCTCACCAGGTCCAGGGAACTCCTACGAGCAGTACTTC
CASSPGPGNSYEQYF
>TRBD2|TRBV9|TRBJ2-7|.
TGTGCCAGCAGCGGTTCCGGGACTAGCGGAGTGGGGGAGCAGTACTTC
CASSGSGTSGVGEQYF
>TRBD1|TRBV27|TRBJ1-1|.
TGTGCCAGCAGTTACCGGGACAGGGGATCTGAAGCTTTCTTT
CASSYRDRGSEAFF
>.|TRBV30|TRBJ1-1|.
TGTGCCTGGACCGACAACATGAACACTGAAGCTTTCTTT
CAWTDNMNTEAFF
>TRBD1|TRBV5-1|TRBJ1-1|.
TGCGCCAGCAGCTTGGAGACAGGGAAGACCCGGCCTGAAGCTTTCTTT
CASSLETGKTRPEAFF
>.|TRBV7-9|TRBJ1-2|.
TGTGCCAGCAGCCATTTAGTCCCCAGGTACGGCTACACCTTC
CASSHLVPRYGYTF
>.|TRBV19|TRBJ2-5|.
TGTGCCAGTAGTATAGTGGGGACAATGTACCAAGAGACCCAGTACTTC
CASSIVGTMYQETQYF
>TRBD2|TRBV7-2|TRBJ2-1|.
TGTGCCAGCAGCTTACAACCGGGACTAGCGACCAATGAGCAGTTCTTC
CASSLQPGLATNEQFF
>TRBD1|TRBV28|TRBJ1-5|.
TGTGCCAGCAGTTTAATCAGGGGGCCTTACAATCAGCCCCAGCATTTT
CASSLIRGPYNQPQHF
>.|TRBV28|TRBJ1-2|.
TGTGCCAGCAGTTCCGCGGCCTTTTCTGGGACTCGTAACTATGGCTACACCTTC
CASSSAAFSGTRNYGYTF
>TRBD1|TRBV10-2|TRBJ2-7|.
TGCGCCAGCAGTGAAGGGACAGATAATGACGAGCAGTACTTC
CASSEGTDNDEQYF
>TRBD2|TRBV19|TRBJ2-1|.
TGTGCCAGTAGTTCAAAGACTAGCGGAACCTACAATGAGCAGTTCTTC
CASSSKTSGTYNEQFF
>TRBD1|TRBV6-5|TRBJ2-5|.
TGTGCCAGCAGTCGGATAGCAGGGGGTCAAGAGACCCAGTACTTC
CASSRIAGGQETQYF
>TRBD1|TRBV19|TRBJ1-2|.
TGTGCCAGTGGCCGTATGGGACAGGACTATGGCTACACCTTC
CASGRMGQDYGYTF
>TRBD1|TRBV3-1/TRBV3-2|TRBJ2-1|.
TGTGCCAGCAGCCTTCGACAGGGGCCCTACAATGAGCAGTTCTTC
CASSLRQGPYNEQFF
>TRBD2|TRBV7-3|TRBJ2-2|once
TGTGCCAGCAGTCCTCGTATAGCGGGCGGCACCGGGGAGCTGTTTTTT
CASSPRIAGGTGELFF
>.|TRBV29-1|TRBJ1-2|few
TGCAGCGTACAGGGTGTGGACTATGGCTACACCTTC
CSVQGVDYGYTF
>TRBD2|TRBV5-1|TRBJ2-5|.
TGCGCCAGCAGCCCAGGACTAGCGGGAGGGTGGGAGACCCAGTACTTC
CASSPGLAGGWETQYF
>.|TRBV6-1|TRBJ2-7|.
TGTGCCAGCAGTGAACTCGGGGGAAGGGGCTACGAGCAGTACTTC
CASSELGGRGYEQYF
>.|TRBV2|TRBJ2-7|.
TGTGCCAGCAGTGCCGAGGCTAGCGTCTCCTACGAGCAGTACTTC
CASSAEASVSYEQYF
>.|TRBV28|TRBJ1-2|.
TGTGCCAGCAGTCCACACAGGGACAACTATGGCTACACCTTC
CASSPHRDNYGYTF